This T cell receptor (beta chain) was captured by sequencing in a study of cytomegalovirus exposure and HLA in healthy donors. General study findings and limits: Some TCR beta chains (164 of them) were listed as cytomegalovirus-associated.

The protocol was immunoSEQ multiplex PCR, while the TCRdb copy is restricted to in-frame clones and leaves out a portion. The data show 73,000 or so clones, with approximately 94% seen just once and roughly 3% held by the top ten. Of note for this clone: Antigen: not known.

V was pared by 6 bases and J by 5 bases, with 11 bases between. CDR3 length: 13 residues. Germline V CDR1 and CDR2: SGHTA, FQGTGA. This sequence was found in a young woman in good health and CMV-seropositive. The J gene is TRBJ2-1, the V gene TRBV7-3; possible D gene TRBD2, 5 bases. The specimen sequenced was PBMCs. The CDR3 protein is CASSGRSNNEQFF. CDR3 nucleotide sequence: TGTGCCAGCAGTGGGAGATCGAACAATGAGCAGTTCTTC.